The next 22 T cell receptor beta chains were all read from a single sample in a study of blood T cell repertoires in COVID-19. TCRdb's table, derived via immunoSEQ multiplex PCR, lists solely in-frame clones and lacks some. The sample carries some 270,000 clones, around 90% recorded once. Specimen: PBMCs or T cells enriched from blood (not recorded which). Every receptor here comes from a woman between 40 and 55 years old who had recovered from COVID-19.

The table lists this clone with a few counts. The chain carries TRBV7-9 and TRBJ1-2; 9 positions agree with TRBD1. In germline, CDR1 is SEHNR, CDR2 FQNEAQ (reference sequence). J gave up 4 bases and V 2 bases, and 8 bases lay outside the gene matches. The CDR3 runs 16 residues. CDR3 coding DNA: TGTGCCAGCAGCTTATTGGGACAGGGCCCCCTCTATGGCTACACCTTC. Encoded protein: CASSLLGQGPLYGYTF.

The chain combines TRBV7-2 with TRBJ1-2; possible D gene TRBD1, 6 bases. Trimming cost V 5 bases and J 7 bases, with 20 bases left between them. The CDR3 runs 15 residues. Germline V gene data show CDR1 as SGHTA and CDR2 as FQGNSA. The CDR3 sequence: CASSPVQGIISGYTF. CDR3 DNA sequence: TGTGCCAGCAGCCCCGTCCAGGGGATAATAAGTGGCTACACCTTC.

The chain joins TRBV29-1 to TRBJ1-1; D perhaps matches TRBD1 (5 bases). Per germline, CDR1 SQVTM and CDR2 ANQGSEA. The CDR3 is made up of 12 amino acids. Trimming removed 6 bases at V and 5 bases at J, with 13 bases between. CDR3 nucleotides: TGCAGCGTGAAACGTCAGGGTACTGAAGCTTTCTTT. It codes for CSVKRQGTEAFF.

This clone has only one observation. The J gene is TRBJ2-5, the V gene TRBV24-1; 7 nucleotides agree with TRBD1. This CDR3 contains 15 residues. Germline CDR1 and CDR2: KGHDR and SFDVKD. The trim removed 2 bases at V and 1 base at J, leaving 3 bases unmatched. In nucleotides, the CDR3 is TGTGCCACCAGTGATTCCAGGACAGGCCAAGAGACCCAGTACTTC. It is translated as CATSDSRTGQETQYF.

CDR3 DNA: TGTGCCTGGAGTGCACAGGGGCTTGGGCCCCAGCATTTT. Its translation is CAWSAQGLGPQHF. The chain uses TRBV30 and TRBJ1-5; 7 positions agree with TRBD1. CDR3 size: 13 residues. V lost 1 base to trimming and J lost 9 bases; unmatched junction nucleotides: 6. The germline CDR1 and CDR2 sequences are GTSNPN and SVGIG (reference sequence).

This clone was picked up one time. This rearrangement joins TRBV2 to TRBJ2-7; possible D gene TRBD1, 6 bases. CDR3 size: 13 residues. CDR1 SNHLY and CDR2 FYNNEI come from the germline V gene. V was trimmed by 6 bases and J by 4 bases, leaving 13 bases between them. CDR3 amino acids: CASSQGQRYEQYF. The CDR3 nucleotides are TGTGCCAGCAGCCAAGGACAGAGGTACGAGCAGTACTTC.

This chain links TRBV11-3 with TRBJ2-1; 10 bases are shared with TRBD1. CDR1 is SGHNT and CDR2 is YENEEA in the germline V gene. Trimming cost V 5 bases and J 7 bases; bases outside gene matches: 5. CDR3 length: 14 amino acids. CDR3 nucleotides: TGTGCCAGCAGCCGGGACAGGGGTTCGAATGAGCAGTTCTTC. Its translation: CASSRDRGSNEQFF.

The rearrangement joins TRBV5-1 to TRBJ2-1; 8 nucleotides line up with TRBD1. Germline V gene lookup returns CDR1 SGHRS and CDR2 YFSETQ. The CDR3 totals 14 residues. Trimming took 4 bases from V and 9 from J; bases not matched to a gene: 9. The CDR3 coding sequence is TGCGCCAGCAGCAGAGGGACAGGTCTAAGTGAGCAGTTCTTC. It specifies CASSRGTGLSEQFF.

The chain employs TRBV3-1 (or the pseudogene TRBV3-2) and TRBJ1-2; no clear D. The V gene lost 2 bases and the J gene lost 3 bases, with 4 bases spanning the gap. Germline CDR1 reads LGHDT; CDR2 reads YNNKEL (reference sequence). This CDR3 has 12 amino acids. DNA of the CDR3: TGTGCCAGCAGCCAACAGGACTATGGCTACACCTTC. Its translation: CASSQQDYGYTF.

The gene calls are TRBV24-1 and TRBJ1-3; TRBD1 matches 7 bases. CDR3 length equals 15 residues. V trimming: 9 bases; J trimming: 1 base; junction bases outside the gene matches: 8. Germline CDR1 KGHDR, CDR2 SFDVKD. Here the CDR3 reads CATVFGTASGNTIYF. For the CDR3, the DNA is TGTGCCACCGTCTTCGGGACAGCATCTGGAAACACCATATATTTT.

In its sample, this clone was seen a few times. The genes are TRBV2 and TRBJ1-1, with TRBD1 matching 9 bases. With V trimmed by 8 bases and J by 4 bases, 5 bases remained unmatched. CDR1 and CDR2 (germline): SNHLY, FYNNEI. This CDR3 spans 13 amino acids. The CDR3 nucleotides read TGTGCCAGCTGCGCGACAGGGGGCACTGAAGCTTTCTTT. It specifies CASCATGGTEAFF.

The J gene is TRBJ1-1, the V gene TRBV3-1 (or the pseudogene TRBV3-2); no clear D. The CDR3 runs to 13 residues. Germline V CDR1 and CDR2: LGHDT, YNNKEL (reference sequence). V lost 4 bases, J lost 3 bases, and 9 bases lay in between. CDR3 bases: TGTGCCAGCAGCCCCCGGGTGTACACTGAAGCTTTCTTT. It specifies CASSPRVYTEAFF.

Written as DNA, the CDR3 is TGTGCCAGCTCACCCCGGACAGGAGTCAATGAAGCTTTCTTT. This gives the protein CASSPRTGVNEAFF. This chain connects TRBV18 to TRBJ1-1, with TRBD1 identical over 7 bases. Germline lookup yields CDR1 KGHSH and CDR2 LQKENI. The trim removed 3 bases at V and 7 bases at J, leaving 8 bases unmatched. The CDR3 consists of 14 residues.

The rearrangement links TRBV11-2 to TRBJ1-2, with D maybe TRBD1 (5 bases). Germline V gene data show CDR1 as SGHAT and CDR2 as FQNNGV. The CDR3 is 16 residues long. Trimming pared 3 bases from V and 6 bases from J, leaving 20 bases between. CDR3 sequence (DNA): TGTGCCAGCAGCTTGGCAGGGTTCCTTTCGAGTAATGGCTACACCTTC. Translated: CASSLAGFLSSNGYTF.

The chain recombines TRBV7-2 with TRBJ2-2, with a tentative D call TRBD1 (5 bases). The germline V gene has CDR1 SGHTA and CDR2 FQGNSA. The ends were cut back, 1 base at V and 2 bases at J, with 11 bases in the middle. The CDR3 has 16 residues. CDR3 DNA: TGTGCCAGCAGCTTAGGAAGCAGGGTCAACACCGGGGAGCTGTTTTTT. It codes for CASSLGSRVNTGELFF.

The rearrangement joins TRBV2 to TRBJ1-2; D is unresolved. The CDR3 totals 12 residues. V was cut by 0 bases and J by 7 bases, with 6 bases left in between. CDR1 is SNHLY and CDR2 is FYNNEI in the germline V gene. The CDR3 loop is CASSEARVGYTF. CDR3 sequence (DNA): TGTGCCAGCAGTGAAGCGAGGGTTGGCTACACCTTC. Supplemented by reference TRBV2 and TRBJ1-2, the full variable domain reads EPEVTQTPSHQVTQMGQEVILRCVPISNHLYFYWYRQILGQKVEFLVSFYNNEISEKSEIFDDQFSVERPDGSNFTLKIRSTKLEDSAMYFCASSEARVGYTFGSGTRLTVV.

The chain links TRBV5-1 to TRBJ2-1; maybe TRBD1 (7 bases). V was cut by 0 bases and J by 6 bases, with 25 bases left in between. Germline CDR1 reads SGHRS; CDR2 reads YFSETQ. This CDR3 has 19 amino acids. CDR3 amino acids: CASSLALISTGEVGNEQFF. The CDR3 nucleotides read TGCGCCAGCAGCTTGGCCTTGATAAGTACAGGGGAGGTGGGCAATGAGCAGTTCTTC.

The rearrangement uses TRBV4-2 and TRBJ1-1, with a tentative D call TRBD1 (6 bases). From germline, CDR1 is LGHNA and CDR2 YNFKEQ. The CDR3 totals 14 residues. The ends were cut back, 4 bases at V and 1 base at J, with 10 bases in the middle. The CDR3 is CASSRQGRNTEAFF. DNA for the CDR3: TGTGCCAGCAGCCGGCAGGGGCGGAACACTGAAGCTTTCTTT.

CDR3 bases: TGTGCCAGTAGCCCCCCGGGACAGGGGGCGTTTGAAGCTTTCTTT. Amino acid sequence: CASSPPGQGAFEAFF. V and J are TRBV19 and TRBJ1-1; 12 nucleotides align to TRBD1. Looked up from germline, CDR1 is LNHDA and CDR2 is SQIVND (reference sequence). Trimming removed 6 bases from V and 7 bases from J; junction bases left unmatched: 9. The CDR3 has 15 amino acids. The full variable domain, completed using reference TRBV19 and TRBJ1-1, is DGGITQSPKYLFRKEGQNVTLSCEQNLNHDAMYWYRQDPGQGLRLIYYSQIVNDFQKGDIAEGYSVSREKKESFPLTVTSAQKNPTAFYLCASSPPGQGAFEAFFGQGTRLTVV.

This chain connects TRBV29-1 to TRBJ1-1; weak D call: TRBD1 (5 bases). V lost 5 bases and J 1 base, leaving 14 bases between the germline ends. This CDR3 region has 14 residues. Germline V gives CDR1 SQVTM, CDR2 ANQGSEA. The CDR3 bases are TGCAGCGTTTGTGGTGGGGCAGGGAACACTGAAGCTTTCTTT. Translating it yields CSVCGGAGNTEAFF. The entire variable domain, with the rest obtained from reference TRBV29-1 and TRBJ1-1, is as follows: SAVISQKPSRDICQRGTSLTIQCQVDSQVTMMFWYRQQPGQSLTLIATANQGSEATYESGFVIDKFPISRPNLTFSTLTVSNMSPEDSSIYLCSVCGGAGNTEAFFGQGTRLTVV.

This chain uses TRBV6-2 or TRBV6-3 with TRBJ1-5; D gene uncertain. CDR3 length: 16 residues. The germline V and J ends were trimmed by 6 bases and 0 bases, with 15 bases remaining between them. Germline lookup yields CDR1 MNHEY and CDR2 SVGEGT. This CDR3 reads CASSPPVTHSNQPQHF. In nucleotides, the CDR3 is TGTGCCAGCAGCCCCCCTGTGACACATAGCAATCAGCCCCAGCATTTT.

J is TRBJ2-1 and V is TRBV14; the match to TRBD2 covers 10 bases. J was trimmed by 2 bases and V by 1 base; bases with no gene match: 5. CDR3 length: 17 residues. Germline loops: CDR1 SGHDN, CDR2 FVKESK. The DNA of the CDR3 is TGTGCCAGCAGCCAAGCTATAGGGACTAGCGCCTACAATGAGCAGTTCTTC. The encoded protein is CASSQAIGTSAYNEQFF. The variable domain in full, completed from reference TRBV14 and TRBJ2-1, reads EAGVTQFPSHSVIEKGQTVTLRCDPISGHDNLYWYRRVMGKEIKFLLHFVKESKQDESGMPNNRFLAERTGGTYSTLKVQPAELEDSGVYFCASSQAIGTSAYNEQFFGPGTRLTVL.